The 2 T cell receptor beta chains given below trace back to one sample, sequenced in a study of cytomegalovirus exposure and HLA in healthy donors. The PCR contained 60 Vbeta and 13 Jbeta primers. The table came from immunoSEQ multiplex PCR; TCRdb's copy has only in-frame clones and leaves some out. This repertoire shows about 200,000 clones, around 80% found once; its top ten account for about 3%. The sample was PBMCs. The receptors here all came from a man under 40 in good health and CMV-seronegative.

The J gene is TRBJ1-1, the V gene TRBV4-1, with D perhaps TRBD1 (5 bases). V lost 0 bases and J 1 base, leaving 12 bases between the germline ends. This CDR3 spans 16 amino acids. CDR1 MGHRA and CDR2 YSYEKL come from the germline V gene. The CDR3 sequence is CASSQDGPGRNTEAFF. The DNA for the CDR3 is TGCGCCAGCAGCCAAGACGGACCAGGGCGGAACACTGAAGCTTTCTTT.

The chain links TRBV11-2 to TRBJ1-1, with a tentative D call TRBD1 (6 bases). There are 18 residues in the CDR3. The V end lost 3 bases, the J end lost 1 base, and 21 bases lay between the germline ends. Germline V gene lookup returns CDR1 SGHAT and CDR2 FQNNGV. The CDR3 loop is CASSFPPQGHPQNTEAFF. The CDR3 region has the DNA TGTGCCAGCAGCTTCCCTCCTCAGGGACATCCTCAGAACACTGAAGCTTTCTTT.